The table lists the clone carrying this T cell receptor beta chain with a few counts. Germline V gene lookup returns CDR1 MDHEN and CDR2 SYDVKM. The germline V and J ends were trimmed by 1 base and 7 bases, with 14 bases remaining between them. This CDR3 contains 14 residues. From the reads, TCRdb called clonotypes with MiXCR, one entry per CDR3 protein. The sample shows under 200,000 distinct CDR3 sequences, 8.5% to 10% of them seen only once. These data come from a study of T cell repertoires in cytomegalovirus infection. The receptor was derived from a human donor in good health (CMV status not recorded). Some clones in this sample may be carry-over from other donors' samples. V is TRBV28 and J is TRBJ2-7, with D perhaps TRBD2 (6 bases). Sequenced sample: PBMCs. The CDR3 DNA is TGTGCCAGCAGTTTATTGGCGGGGTATGAGGAGCAGTACTTC. Encoded protein: CASSLLAGYEEQYF.